A selection of T cell receptor beta chains follows, all from one sample in a study of T-cell memory formation after mild COVID-19. MiXCR, run by TCRdb on the 5' RACE reads, gives a single entry per CDR3 protein. This sample has 450,000 to 650,000 distinct CDR3 sequences; more than 15% occur once, and the top ten carry around 12%. Material: PBMCs or a T cell subset sorted from them (not recorded which). These receptor sequences come from an adult woman who had mild COVID-19 (a few samples of this study predate the infection). Cell type and time point are not known. The CDR3 runs from the conserved cysteine through the conserved F or W. A D gene is named only where the DNA matches it firmly. Clone size, where shown, is once, few, many, or a class for clones that have expanded.

j_call cdr3_length clone_size d_call v_call cdr3_nt cdr3_aa
TRBJ2-7 14 many NA TRBV12-3/TRBV12-4 TGTGCCAGCAGTTTAGGGACCGCGAATTCCGAGCAGTACTTC CASSLGTANSEQYF
TRBJ2-1 12 many NA TRBV5-4 TGTGCCAGCAGCCCCCGGAACAATGAGCAGTTCTTC CASSPRNNEQFF
TRBJ2-1 15 once NA TRBV2 TGTGCCAGCAGAAGAACGGCGGACCTCTACAATGAGCAGTTCTTC CASRRTADLYNEQFF
TRBJ2-2 17 few TRBD2 TRBV7-2 TGTGCCAGCAGCTTACCCCGGACTAGCGGGAACACCGGGGAGCTGTTTTTT CASSLPRTSGNTGELFF
TRBJ1-4 15 NA NA TRBV7-8 TGTGCCAGCCGGTCGAAGGGGGCAACTAATGAAAAACTGTTTTTT CASRSKGATNEKLFF
TRBJ2-7 15 few NA TRBV11-3 TGTGCCAGCAGCTTCTCTTCTAGCGTCTCCTACGAGCAGTACTTC CASSFSSSVSYEQYF
TRBJ2-1 14 many NA TRBV29-1 TGCAGCGTTGTCTATTCGGTAGCCGGCAATGAGCAGTTCTTC CSVVYSVAGNEQFF
TRBJ2-1 18 few TRBD2 TRBV7-9 TGTGCCAGCAGCCAGGAAAAGATAGCGGGAGTTGAGTACAATGAGCAGTTCTTC CASSQEKIAGVEYNEQFF
TRBJ2-7 16 NA TRBD1 TRBV7-6 TGTGCCAGCAGCGCCGGGACAGCCAGTGGCAGGTACGAGCAGTACTTC CASSAGTASGRYEQYF
TRBJ2-5 16 many NA TRBV7-2 TGTGCCAGCAGCGCCCAGGGCGGGATTTATTTAGAGACCCAGTACTTC CASSAQGGIYLETQYF
TRBJ2-1 13 few NA TRBV20-1 TGCAGTGCCCAGGGGGGGCCGTTCTATGAGCAGTTCTTC CSAQGGPFYEQFF
TRBJ2-1 15 few TRBD2 TRBV24-1 TGTGCCACCAGTGATTTGACGGGAGGAAGCAATGAGCAGTTCTTC CATSDLTGGSNEQFF
TRBJ2-1 19 NA TRBD2 TRBV5-1 TGCGCCAGCAGCCGCGAAGGGACTAGCGGGAGTTTCTTGTACAATGAGCAGTTCTTC CASSREGTSGSFLYNEQFF
TRBJ1-4 16 few TRBD1 TRBV3-1 TGTGCCAGCAGCATCGGACAGGGGCGATCTAATGAAAAACTGTTTTTT CASSIGQGRSNEKLFF
TRBJ2-3 16 NA NA TRBV4-1 TGCGCCAGCAGACACCGGGACACCCCGCGCACAGATACGCAGTATTTT CASRHRDTPRTDTQYF
TRBJ2-3 15 few NA TRBV5-6 TGTGCCAGCAGCCTTTTTACAGTGAACACAGATACGCAGTATTTT CASSLFTVNTDTQYF
TRBJ2-1 16 few TRBD2 TRBV18 TGTGCCAGCTCACCCCGACTAGCGGGGGAGGGCGATGAGCAGTTCTTC CASSPRLAGEGDEQFF
TRBJ1-5 12 few NA TRBV7-2 TGTGCCAGCAGAACGTCTGGTCAGCCCCAGCATTTT CASRTSGQPQHF
TRBJ2-7 13 few TRBD2 TRBV6-5 TGTGCCAGCGGTCGGGAGGGGTCCTACGAGCAGTACTTC CASGREGSYEQYF
TRBJ2-7 16 NA TRBD2 TRBV20-1 TGCAGTGCTGGGACTAGCGGGAGGGCCCTAATCTACGAGCAGTACTTC CSAGTSGRALIYEQYF
TRBJ1-1 13 few NA TRBV11-2 TGTGCCAGCAGCTTAGACGTCGGGAGTGAAGCTTTCTTT CASSLDVGSEAFF
TRBJ2-1 15 NA NA TRBV12-3/TRBV12-4 TGTGCCAGCAGTCCGCAGGAAAGGGGGGACAATGAGCAGTTCTTC CASSPQERGDNEQFF
TRBJ2-2 16 few TRBD1 TRBV4-1 TGCGCCAGCAGCCAAAGCCGGGACAGGGGGGCCGGGGAGCTGTTTTTT CASSQSRDRGAGELFF
TRBJ2-1 15 NA TRBD1 TRBV18 TGTGCCAGCTCACCAAGGGACAGGGCACTTAATGAGCAGTTCTTC CASSPRDRALNEQFF
TRBJ2-2 12 few TRBD1 TRBV7-9 TGTGCCAGCATGACAGGGACCGGGGAGCTGTTTTTT CASMTGTGELFF
TRBJ2-2 15 NA TRBD1 TRBV6-6 TGTGCCAGCAGTTGGGACAGGGCAGCAGCCGGGGAGCTGTTTTTT CASSWDRAAAGELFF
TRBJ1-1 17 NA NA TRBV12-3/TRBV12-4 TGTGCCAGCACCGACCCCCGATACAGGAGCCTGAACACTGAAGCTTTCTTT CASTDPRYRSLNTEAFF
TRBJ2-2 18 few TRBD1 TRBV20-1 TGCAGTGCTAGAGATCTAGGGGACAGGGAGGGGAACACCGGGGAGCTGTTTTTT CSARDLGDREGNTGELFF
TRBJ1-5 15 NA NA TRBV7-2 TGTGCCAGCATCTTAGGGGGGGCATATAATCAGCCCCAGCATTTT CASILGGAYNQPQHF
TRBJ2-7 11 few NA TRBV7-9 TGTGCCAGCACCGACGGCTACGAGCAGTACTTC CASTDGYEQYF
TRBJ1-3 16 few TRBD1 TRBV6-5 TGTGCCAGCAGTTACCAGGGGGTGGGCTCTGGAAACACCATATATTTT CASSYQGVGSGNTIYF
TRBJ2-3 14 NA TRBD2 TRBV5-1 TGCGCCAGCAGCCCCGGGAGGGAGATCGATACGCAGTATTTT CASSPGREIDTQYF
TRBJ2-2 12 NA NA TRBV12-3/TRBV12-4 TGTGCCAGCAGAGTGGGGGGCGGGGAGCTGTTTTTT CASRVGGGELFF
TRBJ2-1 16 many TRBD2 TRBV7-2 TGTGCCAGCAGTCTACGATGGACTAGCGGATACAATGAGCAGTTCTTC CASSLRWTSGYNEQFF
TRBJ2-7 15 many NA TRBV7-2 TGTGCCAGCAGCCCAGGGATAGCTAGCTCCTACGAGCAGTACTTC CASSPGIASSYEQYF
TRBJ2-2 16 NA TRBD1 TRBV24-1 TGTGCCACCGGTTCCCGGACAGGGGGCACCACCGGGGAGCTGTTTTTT CATGSRTGGTTGELFF
TRBJ2-3 16 few NA TRBV12-3/TRBV12-4 TGTGCCAGCAGTTTAGCGGAAAGTAGGAGCACAGATACGCAGTATTTT CASSLAESRSTDTQYF